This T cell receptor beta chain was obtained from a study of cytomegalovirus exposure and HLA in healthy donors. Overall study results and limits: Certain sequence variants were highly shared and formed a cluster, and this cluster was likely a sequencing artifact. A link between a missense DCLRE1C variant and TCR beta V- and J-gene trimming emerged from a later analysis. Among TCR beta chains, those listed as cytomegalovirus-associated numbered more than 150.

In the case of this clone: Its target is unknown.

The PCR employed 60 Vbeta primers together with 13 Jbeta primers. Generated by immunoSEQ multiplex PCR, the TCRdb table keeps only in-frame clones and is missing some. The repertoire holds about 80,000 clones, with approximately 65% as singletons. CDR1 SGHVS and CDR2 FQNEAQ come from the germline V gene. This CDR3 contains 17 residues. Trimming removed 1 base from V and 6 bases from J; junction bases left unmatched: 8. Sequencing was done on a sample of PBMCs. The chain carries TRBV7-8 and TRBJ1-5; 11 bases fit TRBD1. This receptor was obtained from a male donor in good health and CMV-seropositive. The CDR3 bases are TGTGCCAGCAGCTTAGTGTCCGGACAGGGGGCTGGTCAGCCCCAGCATTTT. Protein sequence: CASSLVSGQGAGQPQHF.